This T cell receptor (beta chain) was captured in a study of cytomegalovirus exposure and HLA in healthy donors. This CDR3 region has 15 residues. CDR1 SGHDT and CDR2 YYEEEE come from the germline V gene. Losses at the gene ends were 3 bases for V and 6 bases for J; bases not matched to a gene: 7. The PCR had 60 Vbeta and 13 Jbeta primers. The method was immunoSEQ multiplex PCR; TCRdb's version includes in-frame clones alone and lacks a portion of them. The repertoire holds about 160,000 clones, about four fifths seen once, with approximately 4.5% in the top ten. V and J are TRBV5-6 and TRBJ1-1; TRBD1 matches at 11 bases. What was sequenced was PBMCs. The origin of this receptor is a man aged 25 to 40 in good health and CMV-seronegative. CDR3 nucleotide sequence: TGTGCCAGCAGCTATGGGCCGGGACAGGGGGCTGAAGCTTTCTTT. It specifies CASSYGPGQGAEAFF.